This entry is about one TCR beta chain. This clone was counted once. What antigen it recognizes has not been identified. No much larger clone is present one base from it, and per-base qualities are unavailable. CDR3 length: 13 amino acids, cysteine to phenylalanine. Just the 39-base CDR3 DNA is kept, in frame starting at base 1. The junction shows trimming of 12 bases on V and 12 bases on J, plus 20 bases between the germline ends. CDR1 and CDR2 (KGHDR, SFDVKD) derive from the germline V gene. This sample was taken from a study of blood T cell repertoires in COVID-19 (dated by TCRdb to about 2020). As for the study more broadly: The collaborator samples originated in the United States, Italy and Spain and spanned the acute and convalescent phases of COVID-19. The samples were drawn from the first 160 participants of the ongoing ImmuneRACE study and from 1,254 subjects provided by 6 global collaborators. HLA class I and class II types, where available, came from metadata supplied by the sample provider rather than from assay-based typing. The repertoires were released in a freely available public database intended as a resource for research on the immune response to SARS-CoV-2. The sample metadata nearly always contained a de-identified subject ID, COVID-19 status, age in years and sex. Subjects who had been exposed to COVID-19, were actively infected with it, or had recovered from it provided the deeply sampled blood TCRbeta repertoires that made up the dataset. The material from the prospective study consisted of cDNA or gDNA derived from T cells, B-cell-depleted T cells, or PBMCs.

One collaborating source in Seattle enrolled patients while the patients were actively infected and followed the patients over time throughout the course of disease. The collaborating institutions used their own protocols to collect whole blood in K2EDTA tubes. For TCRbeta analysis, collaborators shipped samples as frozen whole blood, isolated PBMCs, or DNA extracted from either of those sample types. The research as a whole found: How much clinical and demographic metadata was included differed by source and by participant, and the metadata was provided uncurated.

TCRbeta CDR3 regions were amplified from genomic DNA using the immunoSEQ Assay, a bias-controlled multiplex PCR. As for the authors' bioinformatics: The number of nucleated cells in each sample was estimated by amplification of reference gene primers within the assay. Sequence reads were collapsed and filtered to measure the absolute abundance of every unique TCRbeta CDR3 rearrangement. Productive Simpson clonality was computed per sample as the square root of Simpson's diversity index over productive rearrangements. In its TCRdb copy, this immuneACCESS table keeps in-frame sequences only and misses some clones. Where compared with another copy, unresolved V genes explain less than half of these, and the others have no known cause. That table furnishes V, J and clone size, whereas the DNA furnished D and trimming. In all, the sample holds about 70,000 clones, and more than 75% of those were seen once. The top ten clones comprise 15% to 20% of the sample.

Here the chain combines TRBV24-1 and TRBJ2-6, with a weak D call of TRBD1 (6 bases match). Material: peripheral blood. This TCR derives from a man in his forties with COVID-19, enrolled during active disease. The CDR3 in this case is CAPDRPHYGVLTF. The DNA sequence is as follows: TGTGCCCCGGACAGACCCCATTACGGCGTCCTGACTTTC.